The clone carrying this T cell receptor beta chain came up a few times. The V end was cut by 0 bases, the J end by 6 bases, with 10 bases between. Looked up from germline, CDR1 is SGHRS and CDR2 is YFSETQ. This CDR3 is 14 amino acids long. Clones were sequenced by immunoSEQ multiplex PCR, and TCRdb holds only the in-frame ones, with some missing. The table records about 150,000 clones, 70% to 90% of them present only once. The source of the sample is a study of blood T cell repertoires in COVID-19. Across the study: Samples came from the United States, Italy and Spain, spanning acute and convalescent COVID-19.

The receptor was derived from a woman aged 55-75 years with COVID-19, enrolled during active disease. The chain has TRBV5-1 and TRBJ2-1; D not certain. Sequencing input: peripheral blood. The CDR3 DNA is TGCGCCAGCAGCTTGGGGCCTGGTGTCAATGAGCAGTTCTTC. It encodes CASSLGPGVNEQFF. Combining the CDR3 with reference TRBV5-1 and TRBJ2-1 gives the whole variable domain KAGVTQTPRYLIKTRGQQVTLSCSPISGHRSVSWYQQTPGQGLQFLFEYFSETQRNKGNFPGRFSGRQFSNSRSEMNVSTLELGDSALYLCASSLGPGVNEQFFGPGTRLTVL.